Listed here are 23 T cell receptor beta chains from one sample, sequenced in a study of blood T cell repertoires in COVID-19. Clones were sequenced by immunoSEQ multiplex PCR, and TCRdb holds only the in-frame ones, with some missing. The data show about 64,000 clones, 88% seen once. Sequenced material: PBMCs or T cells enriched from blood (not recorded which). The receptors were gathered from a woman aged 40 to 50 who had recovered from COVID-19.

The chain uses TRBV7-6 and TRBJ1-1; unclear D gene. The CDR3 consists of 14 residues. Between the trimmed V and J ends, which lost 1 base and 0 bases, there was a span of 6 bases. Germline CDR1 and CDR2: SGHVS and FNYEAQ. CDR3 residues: CASSLVGLNTEAFF. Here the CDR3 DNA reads TGTGCCAGCAGCTTAGTTGGGCTGAACACTGAAGCTTTCTTT.

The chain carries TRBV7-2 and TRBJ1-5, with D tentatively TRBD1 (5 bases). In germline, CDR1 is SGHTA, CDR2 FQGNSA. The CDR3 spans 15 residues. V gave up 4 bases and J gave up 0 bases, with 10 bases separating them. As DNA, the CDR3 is TGTGCCAGCAGCTACATCAGGGATAGCAATCAGCCCCAGCATTTT. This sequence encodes CASSYIRDSNQPQHF.

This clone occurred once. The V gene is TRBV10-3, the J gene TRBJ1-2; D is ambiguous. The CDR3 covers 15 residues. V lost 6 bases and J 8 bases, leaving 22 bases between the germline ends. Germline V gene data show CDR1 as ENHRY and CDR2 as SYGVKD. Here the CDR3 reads CAIRNEPGLKRGYTF. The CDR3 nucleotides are TGTGCCATCAGGAACGAACCCGGACTCAAGAGGGGCTACACCTTC.

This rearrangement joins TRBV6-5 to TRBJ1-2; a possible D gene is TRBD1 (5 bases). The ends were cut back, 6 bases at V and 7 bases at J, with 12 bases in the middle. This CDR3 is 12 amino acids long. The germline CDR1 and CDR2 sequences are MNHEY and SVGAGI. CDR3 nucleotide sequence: TGTGCCAGCAGCCGCTGGGGCTCTGGCTACACCTTC. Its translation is CASSRWGSGYTF.

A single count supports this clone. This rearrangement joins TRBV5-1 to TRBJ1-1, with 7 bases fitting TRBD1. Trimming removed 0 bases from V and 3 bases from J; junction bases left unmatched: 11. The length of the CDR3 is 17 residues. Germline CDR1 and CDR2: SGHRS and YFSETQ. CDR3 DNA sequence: TGCGCCAGCAGCTTGGGGACCAGGGGGTATAGTTACACTGAAGCTTTCTTT. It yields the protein CASSLGTRGYSYTEAFF.

The CDR3 DNA reads as TGTGCCAGCAGCCAACAGGATAATGAAAAACTGTTTTTT. Its protein product is CASSQQDNEKLFF. The chain employs TRBV4-2 and TRBJ1-4, with D unclear. Trimming cost V 2 bases and J 4 bases, with 5 bases left between them. The V gene's germline CDR1 is LGHNA and CDR2 YNFKEQ. CDR3 length: 13 amino acids.

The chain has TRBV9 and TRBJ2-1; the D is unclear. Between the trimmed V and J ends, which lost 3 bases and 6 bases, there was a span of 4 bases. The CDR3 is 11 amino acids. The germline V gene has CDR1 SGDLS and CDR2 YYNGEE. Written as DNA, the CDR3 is TGTGCCAGCAGCGCTTTCAATGAGCAGTTCTTC. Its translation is CASSAFNEQFF. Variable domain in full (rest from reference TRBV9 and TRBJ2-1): DSGVTQTPKHLITATGQRVTLRCSPRSGDLSVYWYQQSLDQGLQFLIQYYNGEERAKGNILERFSAQQFPDLHSELNLSSLELGDSALYFCASSAFNEQFFGPGTRLTVL.

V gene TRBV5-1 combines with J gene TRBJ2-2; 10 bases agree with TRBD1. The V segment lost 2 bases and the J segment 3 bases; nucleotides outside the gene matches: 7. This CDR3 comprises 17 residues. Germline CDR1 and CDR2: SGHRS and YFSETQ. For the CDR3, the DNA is TGCGCCAGCAGCTTCATCCCTGGGACAGGGGACACCGGGGAGCTGTTTTTT. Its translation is CASSFIPGTGDTGELFF.

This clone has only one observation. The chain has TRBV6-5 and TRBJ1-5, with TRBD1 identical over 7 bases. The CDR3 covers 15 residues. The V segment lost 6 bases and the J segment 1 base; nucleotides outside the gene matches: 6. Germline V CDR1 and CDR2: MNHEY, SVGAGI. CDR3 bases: TGTGCCAGCAGATACGACAGGGCCAGCAATCAGCCCCAGCATTTT. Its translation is CASRYDRASNQPQHF.

Here the CDR3 reads CSVEDYRTSGGAYEQFF. CDR3 nucleotide sequence: TGCAGCGTTGAAGATTACAGGACTAGCGGGGGGGCTTATGAGCAGTTCTTC. The chain is built from TRBV29-1 and TRBJ2-1, with 15 positions matching TRBD2. Germline V gene lookup returns CDR1 SQVTM and CDR2 ANQGSEA. Trimming at V came to 0 bases and at J to 8 bases, leaving 8 bases not matched to a gene. The CDR3 contains 17 residues.

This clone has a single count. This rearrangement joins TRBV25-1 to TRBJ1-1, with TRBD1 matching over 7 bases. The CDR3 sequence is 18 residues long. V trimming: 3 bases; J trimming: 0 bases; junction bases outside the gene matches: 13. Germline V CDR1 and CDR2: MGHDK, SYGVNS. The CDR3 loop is CASSDWDSKLTMNTEAFF. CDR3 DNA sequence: TGTGCCAGCAGTGACTGGGACAGCAAACTCACAATGAACACTGAAGCTTTCTTT.

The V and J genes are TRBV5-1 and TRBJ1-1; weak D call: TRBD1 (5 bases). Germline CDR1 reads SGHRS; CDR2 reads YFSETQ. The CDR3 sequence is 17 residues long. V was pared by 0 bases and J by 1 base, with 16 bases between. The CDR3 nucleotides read TGCGCCAGCAGCTTGGACCGGGACTACCCCTGGAACACTGAAGCTTTCTTT. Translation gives CASSLDRDYPWNTEAFF.

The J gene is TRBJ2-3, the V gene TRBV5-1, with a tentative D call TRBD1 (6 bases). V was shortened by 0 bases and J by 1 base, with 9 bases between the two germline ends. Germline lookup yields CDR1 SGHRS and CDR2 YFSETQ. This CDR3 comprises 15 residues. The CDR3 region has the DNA TGCGCCAGCAGCTTGGGTGGACAGCGCACAGATACGCAGTATTTT. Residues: CASSLGGQRTDTQYF. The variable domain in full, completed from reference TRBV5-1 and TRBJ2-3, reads KAGVTQTPRYLIKTRGQQVTLSCSPISGHRSVSWYQQTPGQGLQFLFEYFSETQRNKGNFPGRFSGRQFSNSRSEMNVSTLELGDSALYLCASSLGGQRTDTQYFGPGTRLTVL.

For the CDR3, the DNA is TGTGCCAGCAGCTCCCGGGACTCAGGGGGATACGAGCAGTACTTC. Translated, it gives CASSSRDSGGYEQYF. The chain joins TRBV7-3 to TRBJ2-7; possible D gene TRBD1, 7 bases. Germline V gene lookup returns CDR1 SGHTA and CDR2 FQGTGA. The CDR3 totals 15 residues. Between the trimmed V and J ends, which lost 4 bases and 4 bases, there was a span of 17 bases.

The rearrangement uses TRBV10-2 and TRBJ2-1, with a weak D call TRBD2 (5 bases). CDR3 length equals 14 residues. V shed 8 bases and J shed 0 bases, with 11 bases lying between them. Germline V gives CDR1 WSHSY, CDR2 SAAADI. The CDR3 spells CASQPGYSYNEQFF. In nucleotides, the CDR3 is TGCGCCAGCCAACCGGGATACTCCTACAATGAGCAGTTCTTC.

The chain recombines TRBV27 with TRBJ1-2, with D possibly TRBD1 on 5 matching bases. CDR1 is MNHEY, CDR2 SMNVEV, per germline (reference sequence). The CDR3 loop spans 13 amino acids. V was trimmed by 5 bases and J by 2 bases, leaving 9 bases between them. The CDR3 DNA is TGTGCCAGCAGTGCGGGGGTAAACTATGGCTACACCTTC. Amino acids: CASSAGVNYGYTF.

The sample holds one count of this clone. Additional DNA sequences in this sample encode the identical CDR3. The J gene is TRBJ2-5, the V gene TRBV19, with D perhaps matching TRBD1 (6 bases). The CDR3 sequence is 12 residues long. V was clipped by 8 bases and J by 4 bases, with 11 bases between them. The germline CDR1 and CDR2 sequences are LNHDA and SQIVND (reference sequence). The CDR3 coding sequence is TGTGCCAGTCGACAGGCGGGAGAGACCCAGTACTTC. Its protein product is CASRQAGETQYF.

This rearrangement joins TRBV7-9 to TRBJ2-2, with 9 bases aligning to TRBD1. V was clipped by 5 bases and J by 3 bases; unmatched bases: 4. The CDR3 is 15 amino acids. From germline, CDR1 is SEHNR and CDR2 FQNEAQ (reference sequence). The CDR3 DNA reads TGTGCCAGCAGCCCCCGGACAGGGGACACCGGGGAGCTGTTTTTT. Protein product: CASSPRTGDTGELFF.

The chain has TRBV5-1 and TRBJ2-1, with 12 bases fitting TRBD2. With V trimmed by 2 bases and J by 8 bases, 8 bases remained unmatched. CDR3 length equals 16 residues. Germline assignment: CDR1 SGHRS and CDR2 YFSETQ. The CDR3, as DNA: TGCGCCAGCAGCTTAATAAGGACTAGCGGGGATGATGAGCAGTTCTTC. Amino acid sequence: CASSLIRTSGDDEQFF.

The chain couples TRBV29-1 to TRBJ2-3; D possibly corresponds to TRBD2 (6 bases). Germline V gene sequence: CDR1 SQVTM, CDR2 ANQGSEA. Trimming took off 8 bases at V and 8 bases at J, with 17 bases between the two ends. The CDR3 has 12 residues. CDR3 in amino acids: CSPGPHGGTQYF. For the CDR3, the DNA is TGCAGCCCAGGACCTCACGGGGGTACGCAGTATTTT.

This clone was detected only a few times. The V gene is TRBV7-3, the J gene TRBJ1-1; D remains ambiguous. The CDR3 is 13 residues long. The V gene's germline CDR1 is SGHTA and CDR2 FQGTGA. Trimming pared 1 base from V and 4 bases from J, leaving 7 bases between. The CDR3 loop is CASSLSGSTEAFF. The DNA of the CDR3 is TGTGCCAGCAGCTTAAGTGGTAGCACTGAAGCTTTCTTT.

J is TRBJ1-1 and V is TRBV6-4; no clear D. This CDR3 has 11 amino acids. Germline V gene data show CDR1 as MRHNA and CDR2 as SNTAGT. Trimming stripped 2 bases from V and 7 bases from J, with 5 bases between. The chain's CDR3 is CASSDDIEAFF. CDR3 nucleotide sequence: TGTGCCAGCAGTGACGACATTGAAGCTTTCTTT.

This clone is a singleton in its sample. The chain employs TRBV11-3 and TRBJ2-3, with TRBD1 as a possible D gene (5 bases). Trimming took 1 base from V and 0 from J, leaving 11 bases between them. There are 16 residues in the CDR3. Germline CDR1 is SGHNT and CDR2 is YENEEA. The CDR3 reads CASSLGRQGSTDTQYF. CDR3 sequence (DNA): TGTGCCAGCAGCTTAGGCAGGCAGGGAAGCACAGATACGCAGTATTTT.